The 5 T cell receptor beta chains below all came from one sample that was sequenced in a study of OX40 agonist ivuxolimab in advanced cancers. The repertoire was sequenced with immunoSEQ multiplex PCR; TCRdb's copy has only in-frame clones and lacks some. The sample records around 63,000 clones, approximately 90% being singletons. Sequenced material: CD4+ or CD8+ T cells sorted from blood, taken in a trial of the OX40 agonist ivuxolimab. The source of these receptors is an adult with an advanced solid tumor such as melanoma, head and neck, liver or kidney cancer.

This rearrangement joins TRBV10-3 to TRBJ2-2; D is unclear. The CDR3 loop spans 13 amino acids. Germline V gene data show CDR1 as ENHRY and CDR2 as SYGVKD. Trimming took 6 bases from V and 3 from J, leaving 8 bases between them. The CDR3 protein is CAISARDTGELFF. The DNA for the CDR3 is TGTGCCATCAGCGCACGGGACACCGGGGAGCTGTTTTTT.

V gene TRBV5-8 combines with J gene TRBJ1-2; D gene uncertain. CDR1 and CDR2 (germline): SGHTS, YDEGEE. This CDR3 is 13 amino acids long. Between the trimmed V and J ends, which lost 7 bases and 4 bases, there was a span of 14 bases. CDR3 sequence (DNA): TGTGCCAGCTCCCGAAAGGCATTCTATGGCTACACCTTC. It yields the protein CASSRKAFYGYTF.

This sequence joins TRBV5-4 and TRBJ2-6; D may be TRBD1 (6 bases). The germline V and J ends were trimmed by 4 bases and 9 bases, with 17 bases remaining between them. CDR1 is SGHNT, CDR2 YYREEE, per germline (reference sequence). The CDR3 has 15 amino acids. The CDR3 DNA reads TGTGCCAGCAGCCGTTCGAAGGGGGATGTCAACGTCCTGACTTTC. It encodes CASSRSKGDVNVLTF.

As DNA, the CDR3 is TGTGCCAGCAGCTTTTCCGGGGTCTACACCGGGGAGCTGTTTTTT. Residues: CASSFSGVYTGELFF. The chain links TRBV7-3 to TRBJ2-2; maybe TRBD2 (5 bases). The CDR3 loop spans 15 amino acids. Deletions cut 3 bases from V and 3 bases from J, with 11 bases between. Germline V gene lookup returns CDR1 SGHTA and CDR2 FQGTGA. Full variable domain (rest looked up from reference TRBV7-3 and TRBJ2-2): GAGVSQTPSNKVTEKGKYVELRCDPISGHTALYWYRQSLGQGPEFLIYFQGTGAADDSGLPNDRFFAVRPEGSVSTLKIQRTERGDSAVYLCASSFSGVYTGELFFGEGSRLTVL.

This rearrangement joins TRBV10-3 to TRBJ1-5; 8 bases line up with TRBD1. Trimming removed 6 bases from V and 4 bases from J; junction bases left unmatched: 2. The CDR3 sequence is 13 residues long. Germline loops: CDR1 ENHRY, CDR2 SYGVKD. CDR3 sequence: CAISGQGNQPQHF. The CDR3, as DNA: TGTGCCATCAGCGGACAGGGTAATCAGCCCCAGCATTTT.